Presented here are 22 T cell receptor beta chains from one specimen sequenced in a study of blood T cell repertoires in COVID-19. Some clones are missing from TCRdb's copy, which holds only in-frame ones; the method was immunoSEQ multiplex PCR. The top ten clones hold approximately 3.3% of a sample with 100,000 to 120,000 clones, 88% of them seen once. The specimen was peripheral blood. Every receptor here comes from a woman aged 50 to 60 with acute or convalescent COVID-19.

The chain carries TRBV28 and TRBJ1-1, with TRBD1 matching over 8 bases. V trimming: 6 bases; J trimming: 3 bases; junction bases outside the gene matches: 6. Germline V CDR1 and CDR2: MDHEN, SYDVKM. The CDR3 length is 14 residues. CDR3: CASSPGGGYTEAFF. The CDR3 DNA reads as TGTGCCAGCAGCCCAGGGGGCGGGTACACTGAAGCTTTCTTT.

This clone came up a few times. The chain has TRBV19 and TRBJ1-5; a weak D match, TRBD1 (6 bases). CDR1 and CDR2 from the germline V gene are LNHDA and SQIVND (reference sequence). The CDR3 loop spans 15 amino acids. With 2 bases removed from V and 6 bases from J, the gap between germline ends came to 14 bases. The CDR3 DNA reads TGTGCCAGTAGTATAAGGCCAGGGGACCGTCAGCCCCAGCATTTT. Amino acids: CASSIRPGDRQPQHF.

The rearrangement links TRBV20-1 to TRBJ2-1; D not resolved. The V and J ends lost 3 bases and 6 bases respectively, with 12 bases between them. From germline, CDR1 is DFQATT and CDR2 SNEGSKA (reference sequence). CDR3 length: 13 residues. Here the CDR3 reads CSASSPPSNEQFF. DNA for the CDR3: TGCAGTGCTAGTTCTCCCCCTAGCAATGAGCAGTTCTTC.

V gene TRBV27 combines with J gene TRBJ2-7; 7 bases align to TRBD2. CDR3 size: 15 residues. With 6 bases clipped from V and 0 bases from J, the junction kept 8 bases outside the gene matches. Germline V gene sequence: CDR1 MNHEY, CDR2 SMNVEV (reference sequence). The CDR3 DNA sequence: TGTGCCAGCAGAGACCCCGGGGGGATCTCCTACGAGCAGTACTTC. This gives the protein CASRDPGGISYEQYF.

The rearrangement joins TRBV5-1 to TRBJ1-1, with 9 bases matching TRBD1. There are 14 residues in the CDR3. Germline assignment: CDR1 SGHRS and CDR2 YFSETQ. The V segment lost 4 bases and the J segment 5 bases; nucleotides outside the gene matches: 6. CDR3 bases: TGCGCCAGCAGCGGGAGGACAGGGGAAACTGAAGCTTTCTTT. Residues: CASSGRTGETEAFF.

The chain carries TRBV19 and TRBJ1-5; TRBD1 might be the D (6 bases). Trimming cost V 9 bases and J 0 bases, with 15 bases left between them. CDR1 is LNHDA and CDR2 is SQIVND in the germline V gene (reference sequence). The CDR3 loop spans 15 amino acids. CDR3 sequence: CASRWGHYSNQPQHF. CDR3 DNA sequence: TGTGCCAGCCGGTGGGGGCACTATAGCAATCAGCCCCAGCATTTT.

The gene calls are TRBV10-1 and TRBJ1-4, with D unresolved. The CDR3 sequence is 14 residues long. Trimming pared 4 bases from V and 6 bases from J, leaving 12 bases between. CDR1 WNHNN and CDR2 SYGVQD come from the germline V gene (reference sequence). The CDR3 region has the DNA TGCGCCAGCAGTGTAGAGGGCTCGGATGAAAAACTGTTTTTT. Protein product: CASSVEGSDEKLFF.

The gene calls are TRBV19 and TRBJ2-3; the match to TRBD1 covers 8 bases. The germline CDR1 and CDR2 sequences are LNHDA and SQIVND (reference sequence). The CDR3 is 15 residues long. The junction had 5 bases not matched to a gene; V was cut back by 4 bases and J by 2 bases. The CDR3 coding sequence is TGTGCCAGTAGTAGCACAGGGGGAGACACAGATACGCAGTATTTT. This codes for CASSSTGGDTDTQYF.

The chain combines TRBV19 with TRBJ2-7; a possible D gene is TRBD1 (8 bases). Germline CDR1 and CDR2: LNHDA and SQIVND (reference sequence). The CDR3 runs 14 residues. The ends were cut back, 4 bases at V and 4 bases at J, with 14 bases in the middle. CDR3 amino acids: CASSRTGRVYEQYF. DNA for the CDR3: TGTGCCAGTAGTAGGACAGGGAGGGTGTACGAGCAGTACTTC.

The V and J genes are TRBV5-1 and TRBJ2-1, with 7 bases fitting TRBD2. Germline CDR1 and CDR2: SGHRS and YFSETQ. The CDR3 consists of 16 residues. With V trimmed by 3 bases and J by 2 bases, 8 bases remained unmatched. For the CDR3, the DNA is TGCGCCAGCAGCTACCTTGGCGGGAGTACCTACAATGAGCAGTTCTTC. It translates to CASSYLGGSTYNEQFF.

The V gene is TRBV25-1, the J gene TRBJ1-2; 8 bases fit TRBD1. J lost 6 bases, V lost 4 bases, and 7 bases had no gene match. Germline CDR1 is MGHDK and CDR2 is SYGVNS. CDR3 size: 14 residues. CDR3 in amino acids: CASSAHQGANGYTF. For the CDR3, the DNA is TGTGCCAGCAGTGCACACCAGGGGGCTAATGGCTACACCTTC.

This clone was recorded a few times. This sequence joins TRBV2 and TRBJ1-5; 7 bases line up with TRBD1. V gave up 8 bases and J gave up 1 base; unmatched junction bases: 8. Germline CDR1 reads SNHLY; CDR2 reads FYNNEI. There are 15 residues in the CDR3. CDR3 sequence: CASRQGVQSNQPQHF. CDR3 nucleotides: TGTGCCAGCCGACAGGGCGTTCAGAGCAATCAGCCCCAGCATTTT.

This clone was detected once. V gene TRBV7-9 combines with J gene TRBJ1-2; 7 positions match TRBD1. Trimming took 4 bases from V and 1 from J; bases not matched to a gene: 6. The germline gives CDR1 SEHNR, CDR2 FQNEAQ (reference sequence). The CDR3 spans 15 residues. The CDR3, as DNA: TGTGCCAGCAGCTCAGGACAGGCATTTAACTATGGCTACACCTTC. It yields the protein CASSSGQAFNYGYTF.

This clone was counted a single time. The CDR3 protein is CASSHTTSGSSDTQYF. The CDR3 DNA reads as TGTGCCAGCAGCCACACGACTAGCGGGAGCTCAGATACGCAGTATTTT. The chain uses TRBV7-9 and TRBJ2-3, with TRBD2 matching over 12 bases. V lost 5 bases and J lost 4; bases outside the gene matches: 7. Germline CDR1 and CDR2: SEHNR and FQNEAQ (reference sequence). The CDR3 has 16 residues.

The CDR3 DNA follows: TGTGCCAGCAGTTACGACAGCTTCAATCAGCCCCAGCATTTT. As protein: CASSYDSFNQPQHF. The chain combines TRBV6-6 with TRBJ1-5; possibly TRBD1 for D (5 bases). The germline CDR1 and CDR2 sequences are MNHNY and SVGAGI (reference sequence). The CDR3 totals 14 residues. V was pared by 2 bases and J by 3 bases, with 8 bases between.

The chain is built from TRBV9 and TRBJ2-7; D is perhaps TRBD2 (5 bases). V dropped 2 bases and J dropped 3 bases, with 15 bases sitting between them. The CDR3 consists of 15 residues. The germline gives CDR1 SGDLS, CDR2 YYNGEE. The DNA for the CDR3 is TGTGCCAGCAGCGTTAACCTGGGCGCGGGCTACGAGCAGTACTTC. Translation gives CASSVNLGAGYEQYF.

The rearrangement links TRBV19 to TRBJ2-6; 10 nucleotides line up with TRBD2. The CDR3 has 19 residues. V was pared by 2 bases and J by 0 bases, with 7 bases of the junction left unmatched. Germline CDR1 is LNHDA and CDR2 is SQIVND (reference sequence). Here the CDR3 reads CASSIPTSGLSSGANVLTF. The CDR3 region has the DNA TGTGCCAGTAGTATACCGACTAGCGGGCTTAGCTCTGGGGCCAACGTCCTGACTTTC.

This clone was seen once. The V call is TRBV5-1, the J call TRBJ2-1; 7 bases agree with TRBD2. The V segment lost 2 bases and the J segment 3 bases; nucleotides outside the gene matches: 5. The CDR3 is 15 amino acids. CDR1 and CDR2 from the germline V gene are SGHRS and YFSETQ. The CDR3 here is CASSLVTGGYNEQFF. DNA of the CDR3: TGCGCCAGCAGCTTAGTAACGGGAGGCTACAATGAGCAGTTCTTC. Supplemented by reference TRBV5-1 and TRBJ2-1, the full variable domain reads KAGVTQTPRYLIKTRGQQVTLSCSPISGHRSVSWYQQTPGQGLQFLFEYFSETQRNKGNFPGRFSGRQFSNSRSEMNVSTLELGDSALYLCASSLVTGGYNEQFFGPGTRLTVL.

This chain uses TRBV11-2 with TRBJ1-3, with D uncertain. The CDR3 runs to 12 residues. In germline, CDR1 is SGHAT, CDR2 FQNNGV. The V and J ends lost 3 bases and 7 bases respectively, with 7 bases between them. This CDR3 reads CASSLSYNTIYF. The DNA of the CDR3 is TGTGCCAGCAGCTTGAGTTATAACACCATATATTTT.

The gene calls are TRBV3-1 (or the pseudogene TRBV3-2) and TRBJ2-4; the match to TRBD1 covers 9 bases. The V and J ends lost 8 bases and 6 bases, in that order; junction bases with no gene match: 8. Germline values: CDR1 LGHDT, CDR2 YNNKEL (reference sequence). This CDR3 has 14 amino acids. For the CDR3, the DNA is TGTGCCAGCGGGATACAGGGGGCAACAAACATTCAGTACTTC. Translation gives CASGIQGATNIQYF.

The gene calls are TRBV7-9 and TRBJ2-5; 9 bases match TRBD2. The CDR3 is made up of 15 amino acids. After removal of 5 bases from V and 5 bases from J, the junction contained 9 bases not matched to a gene. The V gene's germline CDR1 is SEHNR and CDR2 FQNEAQ (reference sequence). CDR3 residues: CASSDGGRVWETQYF. The DNA for the CDR3 is TGTGCCAGCAGCGATGGCGGGAGGGTCTGGGAGACCCAGTACTTC.

J is TRBJ2-5 and V is TRBV6-6, with 8 positions matching TRBD2. Trimming took 5 bases from V and 4 from J; bases not matched to a gene: 3. CDR3 size: 13 residues. Germline loops: CDR1 MNHNY, CDR2 SVGAGI (reference sequence). CDR3 loop: CASSGGLGETQYF. Written as DNA, the CDR3 is TGTGCCAGCAGTGGGGGACTAGGAGAGACCCAGTACTTC.